This paragraph covers one TCR beta chain sequence. No antigen is known for it. The data were obtained in a study of CXCR3-negative and CXCR3-positive naive CD8 T cells (dated 2019 in TCRdb). Background on the whole study: Roughly 140 million TRB reads were obtained in total, roughly 1.5 +/- 0.3 million reads per library. The diversity and physicochemical repertoire analyses included more than nine donors pooled from two independent experiments. The TRBV-TRBJ cluster analysis covered naive subsets from about five donors and memory cells from 3 donors.

General conclusions and limits of the study: Because surface CD5, which is linked to self-reactivity in mice, was comparable between the naive subsets, TCR interaction strength was also inferred from the physicochemical properties of TRB CDR3s. TRB CDR3s from CXCR3-positive naive cells showed higher hydrophobicity (lower Kidera factor 4), lower energy, and higher strength and volume indices than CXCR3-negative naive cells. Freshly isolated PBMCs were used for most assays because CXCR3 expression partially decreased after cryopreservation. Comparably high repertoire diversity was found in both naive subsets, whereas much lower repertoire diversity was found in memory CD8+ T cells. Within the same donor, TRBV-TRBJ usage looked similar between naive CXCR3-negative and CXCR3-positive cells, but memory cells had distinct patterns.

The CDR3 numbers 15 residues from cysteine through phenylalanine. DNA is not on record. CDR1 DFQATT and CDR2 SNEGSKA were looked up in the germline V gene (reference sequence). Each CD8+ T cell subset was flow-sorted in triplicate, and around 320,000 cells per subset were placed directly into RLT lysis buffer. To keep memory contaminants out, a stringent definition of naive CD8+ T cells was applied: CD45RO-CCR7+CD27+CD95-. Standard density gradient centrifugation was used to isolate peripheral blood mononuclear cells from buffy coats. A FACSAria III was used to flow-sort naive CD8+ T cells into CXCR3-negative and CXCR3-positive populations. Total RNA was extracted from sorted cells using an RNeasy Mini Kit. Instrument on record: NextSeq 550. The Human TCR Profiling Kit (MiLaboratory) was used to make UMI-labeled 5' RACE TRB cDNA libraries. cDNA synthesis used the entire amount of extracted RNA, and PCR amplification then used the entire amount of cDNA produced. Libraries were prepared in parallel using an identical number of PCR cycles. The original pipeline was this. With a requirement of at least two reads per UMI, MIGEC and MiXCR extracted about 50,000 +/- 10,000 unique UMI-labeled TRB cDNA molecules per library. On average, each library contained about 40,000 +/- 10,000 functional in-frame TRB CDR3 nucleotide clonotypes without stop codons. Diversity metrics, including normalized Shannon-Wiener and Chao1, were computed in VDJtools after downsampling to 5000 UMI-labeled TRB molecules per sample. VDJtools computed clonotype-size-weighted physicochemical properties of the central five CDR3 residues: interaction energy, strength, volume and Kidera factor 4. After reprocessing by TCRdb, each CDR3 protein sequence is one entry, and no DNA is given. None of the V and J calls come from the authors' own analysis; TCRdb made them. The sample table records around 90,000 distinct CDR3 sequences. In total, the top ten clones hold about 1% of the sample.

Sample: naive CXCR3- CD8+ T cells from blood. Taken with the paper, the label for cell subset or site translates to: CD45RO-CCR7+CD27+CD95- naive CD8+ T cells lacking CXCR3 (TNR3-). This receptor chain uses TRBV20-1 and TRBJ2-6; there is no DNA to check the TCRdb D call of TRBD1. This sequence was found in a human donor in good health. Some clones in this sample may be carry-over from other donors' samples. CDR3 reads: CSARVVGAGANVLTF.